Following are 17 T cell receptor beta chains from one sample sequenced in a study of PD-L1 blockade in urothelial cancer. Regarding time point: peripheral blood 6 weeks after treatment start. Method: immunoSEQ multiplex PCR; TCRdb's copy keeps in-frame clones and lacks some. The table lists tens of thousands of clones, more than 80% of them singletons. Sequenced material: PBMCs, taken around atezolizumab (anti-PD-L1) treatment. The receptor source for this set is a man aged 65 to 85 with urothelial cancer.

V is TRBV4-1 and J is TRBJ2-3; D gene ambiguous. There are 14 residues in the CDR3. Germline-derived CDR1 and CDR2 are MGHRA and YSYEKL. The V gene lost 0 bases and the J gene lost 3 bases, with 7 bases spanning the gap. The CDR3 coding sequence is TGCGCCAGCAGCCAAGATCCCCTAACAGATACGCAGTATTTT. Protein sequence: CASSQDPLTDTQYF.

V and J are TRBV19 and TRBJ1-4, with a weak D call TRBD1 (6 bases). Trimming left V 8 bases short and J 10 bases short, with 17 bases between. CDR1 LNHDA and CDR2 SQIVND come from the germline V gene (reference sequence). The CDR3 length is 13 residues. The CDR3, as DNA: TGTGCCAGTGGGGGCCGGAACGAGAGAAAACTGTTTTTT. It specifies CASGGRNERKLFF.

This clone was seen only once. The chain joins TRBV6-1 to TRBJ2-7; TRBD2 matches at 7 bases. There are 15 residues in the CDR3. Unmatched junction bases numbered 14, after V lost 7 bases and J lost 5 bases. Germline values: CDR1 MNHNS, CDR2 SASEGT. The DNA of the CDR3 is TGTGCCAGCACCCCCCAGCGGGGAGTAGGGAACGAGCAGTACTTC. Its protein product is CASTPQRGVGNEQYF.

The rearrangement uses TRBV28 and TRBJ2-1, with TRBD1 matching over 10 bases. Germline CDR1 and CDR2: MDHEN and SYDVKM. V shed 5 bases and J 8 bases; nucleotides not matched to a gene: 9. This CDR3 spans 15 amino acids. The CDR3 bases are TGTGCCAGCAGTCATCCGGGACAGGGGTATCATGAGCAGTTCTTC. This encodes CASSHPGQGYHEQFF.

The V and J genes are TRBV5-1 and TRBJ2-1, with D unresolved. Germline CDR1 SGHRS, CDR2 YFSETQ. Between the trimmed V and J ends, which lost 3 bases and 0 bases, there was a span of 10 bases. The length of the CDR3 is 15 residues. The CDR3: CASSSYASSYNEQFF. Here the CDR3 DNA reads TGCGCCAGCAGCTCCTATGCGAGCTCCTACAATGAGCAGTTCTTC.

This sequence joins TRBV9 and TRBJ2-7, with 10 bases that match TRBD2. The CDR3 contains 16 residues. Germline CDR1 reads SGDLS; CDR2 reads YYNGEE. V gave up 0 bases and J gave up 4 bases; unmatched junction bases: 7. CDR3 amino acids: CASSVGGAGGPYEQYF. Written as DNA, the CDR3 is TGTGCCAGCAGCGTAGGGGGAGCGGGAGGGCCGTACGAGCAGTACTTC.

This chain links TRBV5-1 with TRBJ2-1; 9 positions match TRBD2. The trim removed 0 bases at V and 9 bases at J, leaving 10 bases unmatched. This CDR3 is built from 16 residues. Germline V CDR1 and CDR2: SGHRS, YFSETQ. In DNA, the CDR3 is TGCGCCAGCAGCTTGGGGGGTAGCGGGAGTTTTAGTGAGCAGTTCTTC. Residues: CASSLGGSGSFSEQFF.

The V and J genes are TRBV10-3 and TRBJ1-5; D is uncertain. CDR1 and CDR2 from the germline V gene are ENHRY and SYGVKD. The CDR3 totals 14 residues. In DNA form, the CDR3 reads TGTGCTACCCCTGAAGCGTATAGCAATCAGCCCCAGCATTTT. Translation gives CATPEAYSNQPQHF.

The genes are TRBV30 and TRBJ2-7, with 10 bases lining up with TRBD2. Germline V CDR1 and CDR2: GTSNPN, SVGIG (reference sequence). The CDR3 covers 16 residues. The trim removed 1 base at V and 4 bases at J, leaving 10 bases unmatched. The CDR3 nucleotides read TGTGCCTGGAGTGCGCGTCCAAATAGCGGGAGGTACGAGCAGTACTTC. Residues: CAWSARPNSGRYEQYF.

V usage is TRBV6-1 and J usage is TRBJ1-4; the D is unclear. V lost 7 bases and J lost 0, with 9 bases in between. Germline-derived CDR1 and CDR2 are MNHNS and SASEGT. The CDR3 runs to 14 residues. Here the CDR3 DNA reads TGTGCCAGCAACAATCGGGCAACTAATGAAAAACTGTTTTTT. Translated: CASNNRATNEKLFF.

This rearrangement joins TRBV6-5 to TRBJ1-1, with D unclear. V gave up 3 bases and J gave up 0 bases, with 8 bases separating them. The germline gives CDR1 MNHEY, CDR2 SVGAGI. The CDR3 is made up of 14 amino acids. The CDR3 region is CASSYRRLNTEAFF. The DNA for the CDR3 is TGTGCCAGCAGTTATAGGCGGTTGAACACTGAAGCTTTCTTT.

The rearrangement uses TRBV2 and TRBJ2-5; D is perhaps TRBD2 (6 bases). Germline CDR1 reads SNHLY; CDR2 reads FYNNEI. This CDR3 has 11 residues. V shed 4 bases and J shed 9 bases, with 9 bases lying between them. CDR3 sequence reads: CASSGGESQYF. The CDR3 DNA sequence: TGTGCCAGCAGTGGGGGGGAGTCCCAGTACTTC.

V gene TRBV6-4 combines with J gene TRBJ2-1; TRBD2 might be the D (5 bases). CDR3 length: 13 amino acids. Germline CDR1 MRHNA, CDR2 SNTAGT. The V and J ends lost 5 bases and 5 bases respectively, with 10 bases between them. DNA for the CDR3: TGTGCCAGCAGTTCTGGGGAGCACAATGAGCAGTTCTTC. It codes for CASSSGEHNEQFF.

The chain is built from TRBV2 and TRBJ2-3; D gene unclear. The germline V gene has CDR1 SNHLY and CDR2 FYNNEI. This CDR3 has 12 residues. Between the trimmed V and J ends, which lost 5 bases and 3 bases, there was a span of 6 bases. CDR3 residues: CASSPQTDTQYF. CDR3 in DNA: TGTGCCAGCAGTCCCCAGACAGATACGCAGTATTTT.

The rearrangement links TRBV5-1 to TRBJ2-7, with 9 bases identical to TRBD2. The CDR3 totals 18 residues. V shed 5 bases, J shed 2 bases, and the junction held 17 bases outside the gene matches. CDR1 and CDR2 (germline): SGHRS, YFSETQ. CDR3 coding DNA: TGCGCCAGCAGTTTCGGACTAGCGTCTTTCCTCGGCACCTACGAGCAGTACTTC. Amino acid sequence: CASSFGLASFLGTYEQYF. Combining the CDR3 with reference TRBV5-1 and TRBJ2-7 gives the whole variable domain KAGVTQTPRYLIKTRGQQVTLSCSPISGHRSVSWYQQTPGQGLQFLFEYFSETQRNKGNFPGRFSGRQFSNSRSEMNVSTLELGDSALYLCASSFGLASFLGTYEQYFGPGTRLTVT.

The chain links TRBV7-3 to TRBJ2-2; 7 bases line up with TRBD1. Germline V gene lookup returns CDR1 SGHTA and CDR2 FQGTGA. This CDR3 is built from 13 residues. Losses at the gene ends were 5 bases for V and 6 bases for J; bases not matched to a gene: 3. In nucleotides, the CDR3 is TGTGCCAGCAGCCGTGACAGGGCCGGGGAGCTGTTTTTT. Protein product: CASSRDRAGELFF.

This rearrangement joins TRBV19 to TRBJ2-7, with 7 bases that match TRBD1. Per germline, CDR1 LNHDA and CDR2 SQIVND (reference sequence). After removal of 8 bases from V and 7 bases from J, the junction contained 8 bases not matched to a gene. CDR3 length equals 12 residues. This CDR3 is CASSEGAGEQYF. CDR3 DNA sequence: TGTGCCAGTTCAGAGGGGGCGGGTGAGCAGTACTTC.